The present TCR beta chain was sequenced within a study of spatial heterogeneity in lung cancer. Study details: The average appearance count of each unique TCR and UMI combination in raw reads was more than nine. Study-level results: Tumoral mutation counts were tracked by counts of expanded intratumoral alpha and beta TCRs.

TCRdb ran MiXCR on the 5' RACE reads and lists one entry per CDR3 protein. Altogether roughly 2,200 distinct CDR3 sequences are present, 35% to 45% being singletons, with the ten largest covering around 23%. Regarding this clonotype: Antigen specificity is unknown. Being off target in a library aimed at alpha chains, this beta chain has a size of little meaning.

Time point: sample taken at primary tumor resection. The CDR3 has 12 amino acids. CDR1 is SGHTA, CDR2 FQGNSA, per germline. V was cut by 1 base and J by 8 bases, with 5 bases left in between. The rearrangement joins TRBV7-2 to TRBJ1-4, with D maybe TRBD1 (5 bases). This specimen was lung tumor tissue, taken at surgery. This clonotype was sampled from a male donor with early-stage non-small cell lung cancer. Here the CDR3 reads CASSLDREKLFF. The CDR3 DNA follows: TGTGCCAGCAGCTTAGACAGGGAAAAACTGTTTTTT.